Given below is one T cell receptor (beta chain) in context. Its antigen remains unidentified. The sample originates from a study of T cell responses to AZD1222 COVID-19 vaccine. Study details: Second doses that came at about 4 or about 12 weeks were put together. Study-level results: Donors, mostly white British, included more females; clonal diversity was possibly underestimated.

V was shortened by 5 bases and J by 7 bases, with 17 bases between the two germline ends. Germline V gives CDR1 SGHTA, CDR2 FQGNSA. The CDR3 extends over 14 amino acids. TCRdb's copy holds only in-frame clones and misses some; the assay was immunoSEQ multiplex PCR. Of some 120,000 clones listed, roughly 93% are singletons. The sample consisted of peripheral blood, taken on day 0 of AZD1222 vaccination. The V gene is TRBV7-2, the J gene TRBJ1-1; no definite D call. The TCR was taken from an adult in good health. This CDR3 reads CASSPAKGYIEAFF. In DNA form, the CDR3 reads TGTGCCAGCAGCCCAGCTAAAGGGTACATTGAAGCTTTCTTT.